One sample yielded the 29 T cell receptor beta chains listed below, sequenced in a study of blood T cells in healthy people across ages (dated by TCRdb to about 2015). The library was obtained by 5' RACE. Sequencing was performed on an Illumina HiSeq 2500. The second PCR ran for about 6 to 12 cycles and used a J-beta primer mix along with a sample-barcoded 5' primer. The public reads were reprocessed in TCRdb via fastp at Q25 and MiXCR, keeping in-frame beta chains. CDR3 protein sequences are deduplicated, and each keeps its most common genes and DNA. This sample gives more than 500,000 distinct CDR3 sequences in total; about 27% of them show up just once. The ten largest account for approximately 3.6% of the sample. The data were also submitted as part of a second study, on T cells of mothers and their children.

Sequencing used blood. Receptors were obtained from a boy between 2 and 10 years old in good health.

This clonotype turned up a few times. This chain connects TRBV7-8 to TRBJ2-5; TRBD2 aligns across 9 bases. The CDR3 consists of 15 residues. V trimming: 5 bases; J trimming: 1 base; junction bases outside the gene matches: 5. The V gene's germline CDR1 is SGHVS and CDR2 FQNEAQ. CDR3 protein: CASSDMTSGQETQYF. CDR3 nucleotides: TGTGCCAGCAGCGACATGACTAGCGGCCAAGAGACCCAGTACTTC. Drawing the rest from reference TRBV7-8 and TRBJ2-5, the complete variable domain is GAGVSQSPRYKVAKRGQDVALRCDPISGHVSLFWYQQALGQGPEFLTYFQNEAQLDKSGLPSDRFFAERPEGSVSTLKIQRTQQEDSAVYLCASSDMTSGQETQYFGPGTRLLVL.

The rearrangement links TRBV12-3 or TRBV12-4 to TRBJ2-2, with 7 bases matching TRBD2. V lost 4 bases, J lost 2 bases, and 4 bases stayed unmatched. The CDR3 extends over 15 amino acids. The CDR3 sequence: CASSWGGSNTGELFF. The CDR3 DNA is TGTGCCAGCAGTTGGGGCGGGAGCAACACCGGGGAGCTGTTTTTT.

Written as DNA, the CDR3 is TGTGCCAGCAGCTTGACTGGACAGTCCTACGAGCAGTACTTC. Its protein product is CASSLTGQSYEQYF. This chain joins TRBV7-9 and TRBJ2-7; a weak D match, TRBD1 (6 bases). Germline CDR1 and CDR2: SEHNR and FQNEAQ (reference sequence). The CDR3 has 14 residues. With 3 bases removed from V and 1 base from J, the gap between germline ends came to 10 bases.

The chain is built from TRBV20-1 and TRBJ2-7; 10 positions match TRBD1. CDR1 is DFQATT and CDR2 is SNEGSKA in the germline V gene (reference sequence). This CDR3 region has 14 residues. The trim removed 3 bases at V and 3 bases at J, leaving 5 bases unmatched. The CDR3 reads CSARSDRGDYEQYF. CDR3 coding DNA: TGCAGTGCTAGGTCGGACAGGGGGGACTACGAGCAGTACTTC.

This clonotype was detected a few times. Its ends do not fully match the called genes, so a read error is possible. This chain uses TRBV2 with TRBJ2-5; 12 bases match TRBD2. The CDR3 runs 18 residues. Per the germline V gene, CDR1 is SNHLY and CDR2 is FYNNEI. CDR3 in amino acids: CAGSEGRLAGGPTETQYF. CDR3 bases: TGTGCCGGCAGTGAAGGGCGGCTAGCGGGAGGGCCTACAGAGACCCAGTACTTC.

J is TRBJ1-2 and V is TRBV30, with TRBD1 identical over 7 bases. The CDR3 covers 13 residues. The V gene's germline CDR1 is GTSNPN and CDR2 SVGIG (reference sequence). V lost 4 bases to trimming and J lost 2 bases; unmatched junction nucleotides: 4. The CDR3 bases are TGTGCCTGGAAGACAGGGAGGAACTATGGCTACACCTTC. Its translation is CAWKTGRNYGYTF.

This chain's CDR3 is CASSHRARANYGYTF. CDR3 DNA: TGTGCCAGCAGTCACCGGGCAAGGGCTAACTATGGCTACACCTTC. The rearrangement uses TRBV6-6 and TRBJ1-2, with no clear D. The CDR3 extends over 15 amino acids. V was clipped by 5 bases and J by 0 bases, with 13 bases between them. The germline gives CDR1 MNHNY, CDR2 SVGAGI (reference sequence).

The rearrangement joins TRBV20-1 to TRBJ2-3; TRBD1 matches 8 bases. The J segment lost 3 bases and the V segment lost 0 bases, leaving 11 bases of the junction unmatched. This CDR3 region has 17 residues. CDR1 is DFQATT and CDR2 is SNEGSKA in the germline V gene (reference sequence). Here the CDR3 DNA reads TGCAGTGCTAGAGATCGACTCCAGGGGGCAGGAACAGATACGCAGTATTTT. Amino acid sequence: CSARDRLQGAGTDTQYF.

This clonotype has a count of ten or more. The V call is TRBV12-3 or TRBV12-4, the J call TRBJ1-1; possibly TRBD1 for D (5 bases). The V end lost 3 bases, the J end lost 1 base, and 6 bases lay between the germline ends. The CDR3 spans 13 residues. The CDR3, as DNA: TGTGCCAGCAGTTTCGGGGGGAACACTGAAGCTTTCTTT. It is translated as CASSFGGNTEAFF.

CDR3 residues: CASSPRLSGAETQYF. The CDR3 nucleotides are TGTGCCAGCAGCCCTAGACTTAGCGGGGCAGAGACCCAGTACTTC. The rearrangement uses TRBV5-4 and TRBJ2-5; 8 bases match TRBD2. This CDR3 has 15 residues. Germline lookup yields CDR1 SGHNT and CDR2 YYREEE (reference sequence). The V and J ends lost 4 bases and 4 bases, in that order; junction bases with no gene match: 9.

The V gene is TRBV27, the J gene TRBJ2-1; D perhaps matches TRBD1 (5 bases). CDR3 length equals 15 residues. The germline V and J ends were trimmed by 4 bases and 3 bases, with 13 bases remaining between them. Germline V gene lookup returns CDR1 MNHEY and CDR2 SMNVEV (reference sequence). CDR3 loop: CASSSRVGLYNEQFF. CDR3 coding DNA: TGTGCCAGCAGTTCCAGGGTGGGCCTCTACAATGAGCAGTTCTTC.

The rearrangement uses TRBV27 and TRBJ2-1, with D hard to call. CDR3 size: 14 residues. Germline CDR1 MNHEY, CDR2 SMNVEV (reference sequence). V gave up 4 bases and J gave up 0 bases, with 7 bases separating them. In nucleotides, the CDR3 is TGTGCCAGCAGTTACAGTTACTCCTACAATGAGCAGTTCTTC. Translating it yields CASSYSYSYNEQFF.

This clonotype was found a few times. The chain combines TRBV29-1 with TRBJ2-3, with 8 bases identical to TRBD2. The CDR3 runs to 14 residues. Germline V CDR1 and CDR2: SQVTM, ANQGSEA. V was clipped by 7 bases and J by 3 bases; unmatched bases: 9. The CDR3 DNA sequence: TGCAGCGCCCGACCGGGACTAGGGACAGATACGCAGTATTTT. Amino acid sequence: CSARPGLGTDTQYF.

V and J are TRBV6-6 and TRBJ1-1, with a weak D call TRBD1 (6 bases). Trimming cost V 2 bases and J 1 base, with 11 bases left between them. The CDR3 is made up of 15 amino acids. Germline assignment: CDR1 MNHNY and CDR2 SVGAGI (reference sequence). The CDR3 spells CASSYDQGRNTEAFF. CDR3 coding DNA: TGTGCCAGCAGTTACGACCAGGGGAGGAACACTGAAGCTTTCTTT.

This clonotype has more than one count but fewer than ten. The chain carries TRBV6-4 and TRBJ2-3; 7 positions agree with TRBD2. Losses at the gene ends were 2 bases for V and 4 bases for J; bases not matched to a gene: 3. The CDR3 is made up of 14 amino acids. CDR1 and CDR2 from the germline V gene are MRHNA and SNTAGT. In nucleotides, the CDR3 is TGTGCCAGCAGTGACCAGGCGGGAGCAGATACGCAGTATTTT. It is translated as CASSDQAGADTQYF.

Comment on this clonotype: This likely comes from a read error, as the CDR3 has no conserved phenylalanine or tryptophan at its end. J is TRBJ2-4 and V is TRBV10-2; 10 bases are a match to TRBD2. This CDR3 comprises 18 residues. Germline trimming cut 11 bases from V and 3 bases from J; bases unmatched to any gene: 19. Germline V gene data show CDR1 as WSHSY and CDR2 as SAAADI. DNA for the CDR3: TGCGCCTCCCAGTTGGGACTAGCGAGAGGGGTGGTCAAAAACATTCAGTACTGC. Translation gives CASQLGLARGVVKNIQYC.

The J gene is TRBJ2-1, the V gene TRBV3-1, with D unresolved. This CDR3 has 11 residues. CDR1 LGHDT and CDR2 YNNKEL come from the germline V gene (reference sequence). Trimming stripped 3 bases from V and 9 bases from J, with 6 bases between. The CDR3 nucleotides read TGTGCCAGCAGCCAGACCGTTGAGCAGTTCTTC. Translated: CASSQTVEQFF.

The CDR3 is CASSPGGALIQETQYF. The CDR3 region has the DNA TGTGCCAGCAGCCCTGGTGGGGCCCTGATCCAAGAGACCCAGTACTTC. The chain joins TRBV7-9 to TRBJ2-5, with D maybe TRBD1 (5 bases). The CDR3 runs to 16 residues. The germline V gene encodes CDR1 SEHNR and CDR2 FQNEAQ (reference sequence). The V end was cut by 5 bases, the J end by 1 base, with 17 bases between.

This chain connects TRBV6-5 to TRBJ2-5, with unresolved D. The last part of the DNA fits TRBJ2-7 better; the J call may be wrong. The CDR3 sequence is 15 residues long. Germline-derived CDR1 and CDR2 are MNHEY and SVGAGI. The CDR3 nucleotides read TGTGCCAGCAGTTACTCGTCTCCCAGCTCCTACGAGCAGTACTTC. Encoded protein: CASSYSSPSSYEQYF.

This clonotype was found a few times. A read error may produce the germline difference seen at one junction end. This sequence joins TRBV19 and TRBJ2-1; D is unresolved. CDR1 is LNHDA, CDR2 SQIVND, per germline (reference sequence). There are 11 residues in the CDR3. The CDR3 is CVSRAEDEQFF. Here the CDR3 DNA reads TGTGTCAGTAGGGCAGAGGATGAGCAGTTCTTC.

The rearrangement uses TRBV20-1 and TRBJ2-7; no definite D call. Between the trimmed V and J ends, which lost 5 bases and 5 bases, there was a span of 13 bases. The CDR3 has 12 residues. Germline lookup yields CDR1 DFQATT and CDR2 SNEGSKA (reference sequence). The DNA of the CDR3 is TGCAGTGCTCCCACTGGGGTTCACGAGCAGTACTTC. Residues: CSAPTGVHEQYF.

The chain combines TRBV6-2 or TRBV6-3 with TRBJ2-1, with D uncertain. Trimming shortened V by 6 bases and J by 0 bases, and 12 bases separated the two germline ends. This CDR3 has 15 residues. The germline CDR1 and CDR2 sequences are MNHEY and SVGEGT. CDR3 sequence: CASSAWANSYNEQFF. In nucleotides, the CDR3 is TGTGCCAGCAGCGCATGGGCCAACTCCTACAATGAGCAGTTCTTC.

This clonotype was detected only a few times. The J gene is TRBJ1-5, the V gene TRBV6-2 or TRBV6-3; TRBD1 matches at 8 bases. Germline CDR1 reads MNHEY; CDR2 reads SVGEGT. V was pared by 4 bases and J by 2 bases, with 1 base of the junction left unmatched. There are 14 residues in the CDR3. The CDR3, as DNA: TGTGCCAGCAGTTGGGGACAGGGCAATCAGCCCCAGCATTTT. Residues: CASSWGQGNQPQHF.

This clonotype was detected only a few times. This chain connects TRBV27 to TRBJ2-3; the match to TRBD2 covers 14 bases. This CDR3 spans 18 amino acids. V shed 6 bases and J 2 bases; nucleotides not matched to a gene: 10. Germline CDR1 is MNHEY and CDR2 is SMNVEV (reference sequence). Written as DNA, the CDR3 is TGTGCCAGCAGCCCCCGCGCGACTAGCGGGGGGGACACAGATACGCAGTATTTT. This codes for CASSPRATSGGDTDTQYF.

This chain joins TRBV11-1 and TRBJ2-2; D remains ambiguous. The CDR3 runs 13 residues. V dropped 6 bases and J dropped 7 bases, with 12 bases sitting between them. Germline CDR1 reads SGHAT; CDR2 reads FQDESV (reference sequence). DNA of the CDR3: TGTGCCAGCAGAGGAGAAAGCAGCGGGGAGCTGTTTTTT. Residues: CASRGESSGELFF. The whole variable domain, remainder taken from reference TRBV11-1 and TRBJ2-2, is EAEVAQSPRYKITEKSQAVAFWCDPISGHATLYWYRQILGQGPELLVQFQDESVVDDSQLPKDRFSAERLKGVDSTLKIQPAELGDSAMYLCASRGESSGELFFGEGSRLTVL.

The chain recombines TRBV4-3 with TRBJ2-3, with 8 bases identical to TRBD2. CDR1 is LGHNA and CDR2 is YSLEER in the germline V gene. The length of the CDR3 is 14 residues. After removal of 2 bases from V and 11 bases from J, the junction contained 9 bases not matched to a gene. CDR3 sequence (DNA): TGCGCCAGCAGCCAACTCGGGGGGGGAGGGGTGCAGTATTTT. It codes for CASSQLGGGGVQYF.

This clonotype was seen only a few times. The chain couples TRBV24-1 to TRBJ2-5, with D tentatively TRBD2 (5 bases). CDR1 is KGHDR and CDR2 is SFDVKD in the germline V gene. The CDR3 is 13 residues long. V gave up 4 bases and J gave up 7 bases, with 12 bases separating them. The chain's CDR3 is CATSDAGSGTQYF. Written as DNA, the CDR3 is TGTGCCACCAGTGACGCAGGAAGCGGGACCCAGTACTTC.

The chain is built from TRBV12-3 or TRBV12-4 and TRBJ2-5; 13 positions match TRBD2. V gave up 4 bases and J gave up 6 bases; unmatched junction bases: 5. The CDR3 is made up of 15 amino acids. The DNA for the CDR3 is TGTGCCAGCAGTTCGTCGACTAGCGGGAGGAAGACCCAGTACTTC. Amino acids: CASSSSTSGRKTQYF.

The chain links TRBV30 to TRBJ1-1; D is undetermined. Per the germline V gene, CDR1 is GTSNPN and CDR2 is SVGIG (reference sequence). Trimming took off 0 bases at V and 7 bases at J, with 9 bases between the two ends. The CDR3 is made up of 12 amino acids. CDR3 in DNA: TGTGCCTGGAGTGTAGACTACGGTGAAGCTTTCTTT. Translating it yields CAWSVDYGEAFF. Full variable domain (remainder filled in from reference TRBV30 and TRBJ1-1): SQTIHQWPATLVQPVGSPLSLECTVEGTSNPNLYWYRQAAGRGLQLLFYSVGIGQISSEVPQNLSASRPQDRQFILSSKKLLLSDSGFYLCAWSVDYGEAFFGQGTRLTVV.